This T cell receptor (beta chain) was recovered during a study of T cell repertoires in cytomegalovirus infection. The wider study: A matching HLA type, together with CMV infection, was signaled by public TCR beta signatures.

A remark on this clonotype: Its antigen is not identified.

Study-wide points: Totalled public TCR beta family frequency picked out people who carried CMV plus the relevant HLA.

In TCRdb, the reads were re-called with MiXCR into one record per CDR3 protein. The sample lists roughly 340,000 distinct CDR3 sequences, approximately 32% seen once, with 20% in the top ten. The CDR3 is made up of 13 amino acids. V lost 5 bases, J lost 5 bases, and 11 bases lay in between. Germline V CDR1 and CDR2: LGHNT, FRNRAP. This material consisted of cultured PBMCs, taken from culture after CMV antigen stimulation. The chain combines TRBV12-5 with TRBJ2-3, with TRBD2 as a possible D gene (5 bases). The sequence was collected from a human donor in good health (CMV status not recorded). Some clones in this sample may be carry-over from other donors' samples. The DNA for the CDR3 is TGTGCTAGTGGTGTTCGGGAAGGAGATACGCAGTATTTT. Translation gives CASGVREGDTQYF.